The T cell receptor beta chain under discussion was sequenced for a study of naive and memory T cell subsets. This clonotype was seen a handful of times. Its matching antigen is unknown. Study conclusions and caveats: TCR counts from RNA may reflect activation-linked expression changes. A few larger clonotypes appeared in naive repertoires, especially CD8, possibly memory cells re-expressing CD45RA.

Two oligonucleotides, mixed equimolar, formed the beta constant-region primer covering TRBC1 and TRBC2. The ligated cDNA underwent four PCR rounds using SP2 and nested alpha and beta constant-region primers. Each CDR3 protein is one row after TCRdb ran MiXCR on the UMI-ligation and nested PCR reads. Of 120,000 to 150,000 distinct CDR3 sequences listed, approximately 21% are singletons. From the second PCR step, alpha and beta chains were amplified apart. Overnight CMV lysate stimulation of fresh PBMCs defined donor CMV status by CD4+ IFNgamma. Sequenced input: naive CD8+ T cells from blood. The clonotype comes from a human donor in good health.

In DNA, the CDR3 is TGCAGCGTGGGACAGGGGAGCACAGATACGCAGTATTTT. Its protein product is CSVGQGSTDTQYF. The V gene is TRBV29-1, the J gene TRBJ2-3; 10 nucleotides line up with TRBD1. The CDR3 sequence is 13 residues long. Unmatched junction bases numbered 0, after V lost 6 bases and J lost 0 bases. The germline V gene has CDR1 SQVTM and CDR2 ANQGSEA.